A single sample gave rise to the 26 T cell receptor beta chains below, sequenced in a study of blood T cell repertoires in COVID-19. The data were produced by immunoSEQ multiplex PCR, yet TCRdb's version contains in-frame clones alone and is incomplete. Of some 300,000 clones listed, 70% to 90% are singletons. Sequenced input: peripheral blood. The receptors originated from a woman aged 45-65 years with COVID-19, enrolled during active disease.

The J gene is TRBJ1-5, the V gene TRBV14; D is unresolved. Germline loops: CDR1 SGHDN, CDR2 FVKESK. Trimming shortened V by 9 bases and J by 2 bases, and 23 bases separated the two germline ends. The CDR3 is made up of 17 amino acids. CDR3 nucleotides: TGTGCCAGGCCGGTCGGCGTTCCAGGTCCTGGCAATCAGCCCCAGCATTTT. This sequence encodes CARPVGVPGPGNQPQHF.

V is TRBV7-8 and J is TRBJ2-5; 7 bases agree with TRBD1. The CDR3 is 15 residues long. Per germline, CDR1 SGHVS and CDR2 FQNEAQ. The trim removed 1 base at V and 1 base at J, leaving 3 bases unmatched. In nucleotides, the CDR3 is TGTGCCAGCAGCTTAGGAAACAGGGGCCAAGAGACCCAGTACTTC. It is translated as CASSLGNRGQETQYF.

V usage is TRBV4-1 and J usage is TRBJ2-2, with D hard to call. In germline, CDR1 is MGHRA, CDR2 YSYEKL. The V and J ends lost 4 bases and 1 base respectively, with 10 bases between them. The CDR3 loop spans 15 amino acids. The CDR3 DNA reads as TGCGCCAGCAGCCGCCCTACGCAGAACACCGGGGAGCTGTTTTTT. Amino acids: CASSRPTQNTGELFF.

CDR3 nucleotides: TGCGCCAGCAGTCAATCTTCCGGAGAGGCTCAGCCCCAGCATTTT. Its protein product is CASSQSSGEAQPQHF. The gene calls are TRBV23-1 and TRBJ1-5, with unresolved D. TRBV23-1 is assigned to the ORF class and has an uncertain function. Trimming cost V 0 bases and J 6 bases, with 12 bases left between them. The CDR3 spans 15 residues.

V is TRBV18 and J is TRBJ2-7; 7 bases are shared with TRBD1. The CDR3 is 13 amino acids. Germline V gene sequence: CDR1 KGHSH, CDR2 LQKENI. J gave up 3 bases and V 5 bases, and 4 bases lay outside the gene matches. The CDR3 coding sequence is TGTGCCAGCTCATCCGACAGGGTCTACGAGCAGTACTTC. Amino acids: CASSSDRVYEQYF.

This clone was seen just once. The chain couples TRBV5-5 to TRBJ2-1; 10 bases line up with TRBD2. Germline assignment: CDR1 SGHKS and CDR2 YYEKEE (reference sequence). This CDR3 contains 16 residues. V dropped 4 bases and J dropped 4; count of bases not matched to a gene: 8. The DNA of the CDR3 is TGTGCCAGCAGCCCGGGACTAGCGATAGAGTACAATGAGCAGTTCTTC. Protein product: CASSPGLAIEYNEQFF.

This clone occurred once. The rearrangement uses TRBV5-4 and TRBJ1-3; 8 bases are shared with TRBD1. Germline CDR1 SGHNT, CDR2 YYREEE (reference sequence). The CDR3 is 15 residues long. The V segment lost 5 bases and the J segment 0 bases; nucleotides outside the gene matches: 4. Here the CDR3 reads CASRHTGGSGNTIYF. DNA for the CDR3: TGTGCCAGCAGACACACAGGGGGCTCTGGAAACACCATATATTTT.

V gene TRBV7-2 combines with J gene TRBJ2-1; D is possibly TRBD2 (5 bases). CDR1 and CDR2 from the germline V gene are SGHTA and FQGNSA. V was shortened by 7 bases and J by 4 bases, with 14 bases between the two germline ends. The CDR3 totals 14 residues. The DNA of the CDR3 is TGTGCCAGCATCCCCGGAGGCAGTTACAATGAGCAGTTCTTC. Translation: CASIPGGSYNEQFF.

V and J are TRBV2 and TRBJ2-7; weak D call: TRBD1 (5 bases). Germline assignment: CDR1 SNHLY and CDR2 FYNNEI. The CDR3 contains 11 residues. V was pared by 8 bases and J by 2 bases, with 7 bases between. DNA of the CDR3: TGTGCCAGCGGGGCCACCTACGAGCAGTACTTC. This sequence encodes CASGATYEQYF.

The chain combines TRBV7-2 with TRBJ2-5; TRBD2 matches 11 bases. From germline, CDR1 is SGHTA and CDR2 FQGNSA. Unmatched junction bases numbered 8, after V lost 3 bases and J lost 5 bases. CDR3 size: 16 residues. The CDR3 loop reads CASSFLLAGARETQYF. The CDR3 bases are TGTGCCAGCAGCTTTTTACTAGCGGGAGCTCGGGAGACCCAGTACTTC.

The V gene is TRBV5-1, the J gene TRBJ2-7; the match to TRBD1 covers 10 bases. CDR1 and CDR2 from the germline V gene are SGHRS and YFSETQ. V shed 4 bases and J 6 bases; nucleotides not matched to a gene: 13. This CDR3 region has 16 residues. CDR3 amino acids: CASSQISGTGVSEQYF. CDR3 nucleotides: TGCGCCAGCAGCCAAATATCCGGGACAGGGGTCTCCGAGCAGTACTTC.

CDR3: CASSSNRANEQFF. Written as DNA, the CDR3 is TGCGCCAGCAGCTCGAACAGGGCCAATGAGCAGTTCTTC. The chain carries TRBV5-1 and TRBJ2-1, with TRBD1 as a possible D gene (6 bases). The CDR3 consists of 13 residues. Per the germline V gene, CDR1 is SGHRS and CDR2 is YFSETQ. V was shortened by 3 bases and J by 6 bases, with 10 bases between the two germline ends.

J is TRBJ1-2 and V is TRBV19; the match to TRBD1 covers 9 bases. This CDR3 has 15 residues. V lost 4 bases and J lost 5; bases outside the gene matches: 8. In germline, CDR1 is LNHDA, CDR2 SQIVND (reference sequence). CDR3 amino acids: CASSKQGQGLYGYTF. The CDR3 DNA follows: TGTGCCAGTAGTAAACAAGGACAGGGGCTGTATGGCTACACCTTC.

The chain links TRBV19 to TRBJ2-7; 7 nucleotides align to TRBD2. The germline gives CDR1 LNHDA, CDR2 SQIVND (reference sequence). Trimming at V came to 5 bases and at J to 2 bases, leaving 12 bases not matched to a gene. The CDR3 is 16 amino acids. CDR3 loop: CASSPSGATRTYEQYF. The CDR3 DNA sequence: TGTGCCAGTAGTCCCAGCGGGGCCACAAGAACCTACGAGCAGTACTTC.

The rearrangement joins TRBV5-1 to TRBJ2-3; the match to TRBD2 covers 8 bases. The CDR3 is 16 residues long. The V gene's germline CDR1 is SGHRS and CDR2 YFSETQ. The V and J ends lost 4 bases and 4 bases, in that order; junction bases with no gene match: 11. CDR3 region: CASSPAAGGTADTQYF. The CDR3 DNA reads as TGCGCCAGCAGCCCCGCCGCGGGAGGAACTGCAGATACGCAGTATTTT.

The V gene is TRBV7-6, the J gene TRBJ2-1; 10 bases align to TRBD2. Trimming removed 5 bases from V and 8 bases from J; junction bases left unmatched: 12. The CDR3 consists of 16 residues. Germline CDR1 reads SGHVS; CDR2 reads FNYEAQ. In DNA, the CDR3 is TGTGCCAGCAGCCCTGCAAGCGGGAGGGCCAACCATGAGCAGTTCTTC. The encoded protein is CASSPASGRANHEQFF.

The chain links TRBV5-1 to TRBJ2-7; the match to TRBD2 covers 7 bases. The CDR3 is 13 residues long. Germline V CDR1 and CDR2: SGHRS, YFSETQ. The ends lost 5 bases at V and 4 bases at J; junction bases unmatched: 6. CDR3 residues: CASSGAGFYEQYF. Written as DNA, the CDR3 is TGCGCCAGCAGTGGAGCGGGATTTTACGAGCAGTACTTC.

This chain joins TRBV5-1 and TRBJ1-4, with TRBD1 matching over 8 bases. The CDR3 spans 16 residues. Germline CDR1 reads SGHRS; CDR2 reads YFSETQ. Unmatched junction bases numbered 8, after V lost 0 bases and J lost 7 bases. The CDR3 spells CASSLAGQGRGEKLFF. The CDR3 region has the DNA TGCGCCAGCAGCTTGGCCGGACAGGGTAGAGGTGAAAAACTGTTTTTT.

V usage is TRBV6-5 and J usage is TRBJ2-1; D gene uncertain. The CDR3 is made up of 13 amino acids. Trimming stripped 2 bases from V and 9 bases from J, with 11 bases between. Germline V gives CDR1 MNHEY, CDR2 SVGAGI. The CDR3 DNA sequence: TGTGCCAGCAGTTACGGCCCCGTAAGTGAGCAGTTCTTC. It codes for CASSYGPVSEQFF.

The chain recombines TRBV11-3 with TRBJ2-1, with 9 nucleotides matching TRBD2. With 5 bases clipped from V and 3 bases from J, the junction kept 17 bases outside the gene matches. CDR1 and CDR2 from the germline V gene are SGHNT and YENEEA. CDR3 length: 19 amino acids. This chain's CDR3 is CASSKAGGPLVPFYNEQFF. Here the CDR3 DNA reads TGTGCCAGCAGCAAAGCGGGAGGACCTCTCGTTCCTTTCTACAATGAGCAGTTCTTC. The whole variable domain, filled in from reference TRBV11-3 and TRBJ2-1, reads EAGVVQSPRYKIIEKKQPVAFWCNPISGHNTLYWYLQNLGQGPELLIRYENEEAVDDSQLPKDRFSAERLKGVDSTLKIQPAELGDSAVYLCASSKAGGPLVPFYNEQFFGPGTRLTVL.

The genes are TRBV7-2 and TRBJ2-7, with TRBD1 matching over 10 bases. This CDR3 has 14 amino acids. Germline V CDR1 and CDR2: SGHTA, FQGNSA. Losses at the gene ends were 7 bases for V and 2 bases for J; bases not matched to a gene: 5. The CDR3 spells CASTRTGGPYEQYF. The CDR3 DNA is TGTGCCAGCACCCGGACAGGGGGGCCCTACGAGCAGTACTTC. Looking up the rest from reference TRBV7-2 and TRBJ2-7 gives the full variable domain: GAGVSQSPSNKVTEKGKDVELRCDPISGHTALYWYRQSLGQGLEFLIYFQGNSAPDKSGLPSDRFSAERTGGSVSTLTIQRTQQEDSAVYLCASTRTGGPYEQYFGPGTRLTVT.

This chain links TRBV11-2 with TRBJ2-3; D ambiguous. CDR3 length: 13 residues. V was cut by 5 bases and J by 2 bases, with 8 bases left in between. CDR1 and CDR2 (germline): SGHAT, FQNNGV. In nucleotides, the CDR3 is TGTGCCAGCAGCCCCCTCCTCACAGATACGCAGTATTTT. It encodes CASSPLLTDTQYF.

The chain couples TRBV6-4 to TRBJ1-1; no firm D call. Germline V CDR1 and CDR2: MRHNA, SNTAGT. The CDR3 consists of 14 residues. The ends were cut back, 3 bases at V and 1 base at J, with 9 bases in the middle. DNA of the CDR3: TGTGCCAGCAGTGAGACACGCCAGAACACTGAAGCTTTCTTT. Its protein product is CASSETRQNTEAFF.

The chain has TRBV7-9 and TRBJ1-2, with D maybe TRBD1 (5 bases). V dropped 1 base and J dropped 5 bases, with 17 bases sitting between them. The germline gives CDR1 SEHNR, CDR2 FQNEAQ (reference sequence). There are 16 residues in the CDR3. The CDR3 region is CASSLEPGRGKYGYTF. Here the CDR3 DNA reads TGTGCCAGCAGCTTAGAGCCCGGTAGGGGAAAGTATGGCTACACCTTC. Supplemented by reference TRBV7-9 and TRBJ1-2, the full variable domain reads DTGVSQNPRHKITKRGQNVTFRCDPISEHNRLYWYRQTLGQGPEFLTYFQNEAQLEKSRLLSDRFSAERPKGSFSTLEIQRTEQGDSAMYLCASSLEPGRGKYGYTFGSGTRLTVV.

The V and J genes are TRBV7-6 and TRBJ2-1, with 14 nucleotides matching TRBD2. CDR3 length: 20 amino acids. J was trimmed by 9 bases and V by 4 bases; bases with no gene match: 20. Germline values: CDR1 SGHVS, CDR2 FNYEAQ. CDR3 region: CASSSGLAGDYPTLEGEQFF. The DNA of the CDR3 is TGTGCCAGCAGCTCGGGACTAGCGGGAGACTATCCAACCCTTGAGGGTGAGCAGTTCTTC. Full variable domain (rest looked up from reference TRBV7-6 and TRBJ2-1): GAGVSQSPRYKVTKRGQDVALRCDPISGHVSLYWYRQALGQGPEFLTYFNYEAQQDKSGLPNDRFSAERPEGSISTLTIQRTEQRDSAMYRCASSSGLAGDYPTLEGEQFFGPGTRLTVL.

On this clone itself: The sample holds other DNA sequences that translate to the same CDR3. V is TRBV18 and J is TRBJ1-1; the match to TRBD1 covers 10 bases. V was pared by 6 bases and J by 5 bases, with 6 bases of the junction left unmatched. The CDR3 loop spans 14 amino acids. Germline assignment: CDR1 KGHSH and CDR2 LQKENI. In DNA, the CDR3 is TGTGCCAGCTCTCCGGGACAGGGGCATACTGAAGCTTTCTTT. It is translated as CASSPGQGHTEAFF.